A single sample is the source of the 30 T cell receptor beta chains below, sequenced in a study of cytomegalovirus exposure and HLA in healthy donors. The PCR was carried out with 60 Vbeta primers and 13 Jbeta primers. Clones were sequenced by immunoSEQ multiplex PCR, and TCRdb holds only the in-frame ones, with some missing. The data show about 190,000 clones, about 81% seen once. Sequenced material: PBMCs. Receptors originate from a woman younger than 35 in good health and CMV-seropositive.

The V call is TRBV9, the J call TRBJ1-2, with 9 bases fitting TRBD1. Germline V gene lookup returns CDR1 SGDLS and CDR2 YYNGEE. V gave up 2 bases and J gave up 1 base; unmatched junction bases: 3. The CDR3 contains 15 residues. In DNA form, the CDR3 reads TGTGCCAGCAGCGTGACAGGGGGTCTTAACTATGGCTACACCTTC. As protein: CASSVTGGLNYGYTF. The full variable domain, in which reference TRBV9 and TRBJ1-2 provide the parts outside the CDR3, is DSGVTQTPKHLITATGQRVTLRCSPRSGDLSVYWYQQSLDQGLQFLIQYYNGEERAKGNILERFSAQQFPDLHSELNLSSLELGDSALYFCASSVTGGLNYGYTFGSGTRLTVV.

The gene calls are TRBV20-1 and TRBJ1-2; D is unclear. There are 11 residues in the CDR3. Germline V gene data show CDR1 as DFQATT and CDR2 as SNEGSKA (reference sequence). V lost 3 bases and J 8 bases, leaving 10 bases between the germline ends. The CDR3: CSASPGNGYTF. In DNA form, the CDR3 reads TGCAGTGCTAGTCCCGGGAACGGCTACACCTTC.

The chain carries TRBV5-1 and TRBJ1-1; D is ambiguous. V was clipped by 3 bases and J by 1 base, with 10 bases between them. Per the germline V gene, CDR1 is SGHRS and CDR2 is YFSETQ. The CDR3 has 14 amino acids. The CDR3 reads CASSSGGANTEAFF. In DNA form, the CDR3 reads TGCGCCAGCAGCTCGGGTGGAGCGAACACTGAAGCTTTCTTT.

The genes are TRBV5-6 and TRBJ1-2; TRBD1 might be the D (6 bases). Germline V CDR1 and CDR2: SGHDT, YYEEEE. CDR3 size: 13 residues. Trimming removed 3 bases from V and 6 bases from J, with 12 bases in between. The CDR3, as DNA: TGTGCCAGCAGCTGGGGGCTGGGGGATGGCTACACCTTC. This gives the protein CASSWGLGDGYTF.

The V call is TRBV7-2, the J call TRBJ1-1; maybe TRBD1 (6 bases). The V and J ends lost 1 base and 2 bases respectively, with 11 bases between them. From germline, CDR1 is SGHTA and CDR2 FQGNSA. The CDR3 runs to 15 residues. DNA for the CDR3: TGTGCCAGCAGCTTAGAGTACAGGGCTAACACTGAAGCTTTCTTT. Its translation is CASSLEYRANTEAFF.

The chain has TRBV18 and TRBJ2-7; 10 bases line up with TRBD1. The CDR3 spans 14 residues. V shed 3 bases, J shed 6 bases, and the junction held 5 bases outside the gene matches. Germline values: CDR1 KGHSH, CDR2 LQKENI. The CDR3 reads CASSPQTGGAEQYF. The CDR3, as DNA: TGTGCCAGCTCACCTCAGACAGGGGGCGCCGAGCAGTACTTC.

The CDR3 coding sequence is TGTGCCAGCAGGCCTGGCGGGACAGGGCCTTCACCCCTCCACTTT. Translation gives CASRPGGTGPSPLHF. This chain joins TRBV27 and TRBJ1-6, with 9 positions matching TRBD1. This CDR3 comprises 15 residues. The junction had 9 bases not matched to a gene; V was cut back by 6 bases and J by 9 bases. From germline, CDR1 is MNHEY and CDR2 SMNVEV (reference sequence).

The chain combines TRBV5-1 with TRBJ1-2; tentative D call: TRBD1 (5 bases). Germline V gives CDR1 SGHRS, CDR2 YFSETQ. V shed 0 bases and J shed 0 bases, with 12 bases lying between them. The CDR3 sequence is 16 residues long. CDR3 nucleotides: TGCGCCAGCAGCTTGGTTCCCACAGGCGCTAACTATGGCTACACCTTC. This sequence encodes CASSLVPTGANYGYTF.

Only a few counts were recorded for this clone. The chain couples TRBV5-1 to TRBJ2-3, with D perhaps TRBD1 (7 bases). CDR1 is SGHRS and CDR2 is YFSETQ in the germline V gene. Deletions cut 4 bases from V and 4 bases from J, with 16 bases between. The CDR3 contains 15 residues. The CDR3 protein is CASSQGGQTADTQYF. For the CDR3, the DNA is TGCGCCAGCAGCCAGGGGGGACAGACAGCAGATACGCAGTATTTT.

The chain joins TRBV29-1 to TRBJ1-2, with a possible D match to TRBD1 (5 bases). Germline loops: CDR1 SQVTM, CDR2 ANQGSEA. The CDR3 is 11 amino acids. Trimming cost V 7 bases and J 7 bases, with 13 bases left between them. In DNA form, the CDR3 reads TGCAGCGCCGATTCGACAGTTGGCTACACCTTC. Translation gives CSADSTVGYTF.

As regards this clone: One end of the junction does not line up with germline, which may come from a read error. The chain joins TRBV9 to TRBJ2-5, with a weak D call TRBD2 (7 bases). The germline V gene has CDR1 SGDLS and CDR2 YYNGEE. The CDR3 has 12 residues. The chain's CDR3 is CASSGSGGLINF. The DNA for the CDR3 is TGTGCCAGCAGCGGCTCGGGGGGCCTTATTAACTTC.

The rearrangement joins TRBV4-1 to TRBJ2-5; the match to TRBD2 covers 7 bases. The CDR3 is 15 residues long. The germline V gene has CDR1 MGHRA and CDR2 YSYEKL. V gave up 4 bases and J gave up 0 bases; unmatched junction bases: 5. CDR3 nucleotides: TGCGCCAGCAGCCCCACTCTAGCGGACCAAGAGACCCAGTACTTC. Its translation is CASSPTLADQETQYF.

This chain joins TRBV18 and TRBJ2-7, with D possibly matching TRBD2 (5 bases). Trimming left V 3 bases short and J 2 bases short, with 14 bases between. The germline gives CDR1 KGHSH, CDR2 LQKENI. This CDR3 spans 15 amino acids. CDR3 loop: CASSPTAGPPYEQYV. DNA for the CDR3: TGTGCCAGCTCACCGACCGCGGGCCCACCCTACGAGCAGTACGTC.

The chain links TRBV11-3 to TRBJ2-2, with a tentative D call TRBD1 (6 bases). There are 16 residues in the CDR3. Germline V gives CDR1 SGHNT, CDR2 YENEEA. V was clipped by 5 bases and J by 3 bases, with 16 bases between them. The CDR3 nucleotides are TGTGCCAGCAGCGCCCACAGGGCCCTGGACACCGGGGAGCTGTTTTTT. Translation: CASSAHRALDTGELFF.

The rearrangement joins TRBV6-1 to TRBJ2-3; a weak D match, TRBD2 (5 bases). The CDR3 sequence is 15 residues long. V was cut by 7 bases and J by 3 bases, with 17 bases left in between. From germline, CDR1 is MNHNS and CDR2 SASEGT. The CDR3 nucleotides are TGTGCCAGCACCCCTAGGGAGATCTTAACAGATACGCAGTATTTT. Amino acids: CASTPREILTDTQYF.

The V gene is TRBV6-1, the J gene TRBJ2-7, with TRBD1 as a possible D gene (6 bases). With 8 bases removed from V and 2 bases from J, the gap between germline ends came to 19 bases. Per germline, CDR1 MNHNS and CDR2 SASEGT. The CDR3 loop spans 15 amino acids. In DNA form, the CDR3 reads TGTGCCAGCGCAAAGGGCGACAGGCCAACCTACGAGCAGTACTTC. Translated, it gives CASAKGDRPTYEQYF.

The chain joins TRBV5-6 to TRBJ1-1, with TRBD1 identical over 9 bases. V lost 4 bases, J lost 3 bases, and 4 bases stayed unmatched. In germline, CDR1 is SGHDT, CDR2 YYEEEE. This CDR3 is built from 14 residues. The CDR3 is CASSVQGAYTEAFF. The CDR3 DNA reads TGTGCCAGCAGCGTACAGGGGGCGTACACTGAAGCTTTCTTT.

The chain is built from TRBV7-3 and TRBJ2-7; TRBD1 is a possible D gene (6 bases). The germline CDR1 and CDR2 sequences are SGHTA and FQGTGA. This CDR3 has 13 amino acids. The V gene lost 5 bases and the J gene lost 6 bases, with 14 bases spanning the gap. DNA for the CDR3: TGTGCCAGCAGCCCAGGGTGGGGGCTCGAGCAGTACTTC. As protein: CASSPGWGLEQYF. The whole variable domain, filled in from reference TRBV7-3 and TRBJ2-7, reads GAGVSQTPSNKVTEKGKYVELRCDPISGHTALYWYRQSLGQGPEFLIYFQGTGAADDSGLPNDRFFAVRPEGSVSTLKIQRTERGDSAVYLCASSPGWGLEQYFGPGTRLTVT.

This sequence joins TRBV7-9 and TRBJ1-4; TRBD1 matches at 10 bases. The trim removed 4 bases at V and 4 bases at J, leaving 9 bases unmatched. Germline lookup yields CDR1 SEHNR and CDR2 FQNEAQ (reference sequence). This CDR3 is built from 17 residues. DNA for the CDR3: TGTGCCAGCAGCTCGAAATATGGACAGGGGGTTAATGAAAAACTGTTTTTT. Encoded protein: CASSSKYGQGVNEKLFF.

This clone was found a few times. As DNA, the CDR3 is TGTGCCAGCAGCCCCAGGGGCGAGACCCAGTACTTC. Amino acids: CASSPRGETQYF. This chain uses TRBV7-6 with TRBJ2-5, with D possibly matching TRBD1 (6 bases). The germline V gene has CDR1 SGHVS and CDR2 FNYEAQ. The CDR3 covers 12 residues. V was shortened by 5 bases and J by 5 bases, with 9 bases between the two germline ends.

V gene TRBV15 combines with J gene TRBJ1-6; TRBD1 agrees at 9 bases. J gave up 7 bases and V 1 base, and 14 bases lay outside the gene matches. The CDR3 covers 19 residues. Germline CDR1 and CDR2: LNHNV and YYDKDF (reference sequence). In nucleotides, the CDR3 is TGTGCCACCAGCAGAGGGACAGGGGCCCGCATACCAGGCAATTCACCCCTCCACTTT. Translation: CATSRGTGARIPGNSPLHF.

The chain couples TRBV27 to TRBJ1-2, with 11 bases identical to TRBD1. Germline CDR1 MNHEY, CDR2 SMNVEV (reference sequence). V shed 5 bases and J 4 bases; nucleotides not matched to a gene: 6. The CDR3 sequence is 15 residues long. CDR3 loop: CASSHGQGAGYGYTF. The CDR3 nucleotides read TGTGCCAGCAGTCACGGACAGGGGGCCGGCTATGGCTACACCTTC.

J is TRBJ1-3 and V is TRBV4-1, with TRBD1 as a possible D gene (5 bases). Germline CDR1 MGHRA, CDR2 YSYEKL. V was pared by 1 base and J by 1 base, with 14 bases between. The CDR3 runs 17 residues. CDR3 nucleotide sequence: TGCGCCAGCAGCCAAGTTGGGGTTCAGGGTTCTGGAAACACCATATATTTT. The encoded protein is CASSQVGVQGSGNTIYF.

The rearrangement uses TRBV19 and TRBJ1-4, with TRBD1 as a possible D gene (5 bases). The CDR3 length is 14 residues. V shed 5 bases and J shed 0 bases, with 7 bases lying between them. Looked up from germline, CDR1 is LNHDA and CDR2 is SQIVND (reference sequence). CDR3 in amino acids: CASSYRTTNEKLFF. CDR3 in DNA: TGTGCCAGTAGTTACAGGACAACTAATGAAAAACTGTTTTTT.

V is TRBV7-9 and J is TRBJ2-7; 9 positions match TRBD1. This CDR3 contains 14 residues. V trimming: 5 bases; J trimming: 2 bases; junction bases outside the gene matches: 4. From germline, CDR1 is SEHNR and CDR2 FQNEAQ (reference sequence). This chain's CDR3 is CASSTGQGTYEQYF. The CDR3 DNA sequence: TGTGCCAGCAGCACCGGACAGGGGACCTACGAGCAGTACTTC.

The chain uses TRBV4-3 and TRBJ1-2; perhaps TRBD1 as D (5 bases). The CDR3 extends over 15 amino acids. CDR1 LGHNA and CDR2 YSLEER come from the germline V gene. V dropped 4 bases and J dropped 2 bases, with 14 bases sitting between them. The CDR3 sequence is CASSLSAPGNYGYTF. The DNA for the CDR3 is TGCGCCAGCAGCCTCAGTGCCCCAGGGAACTATGGCTACACCTTC.

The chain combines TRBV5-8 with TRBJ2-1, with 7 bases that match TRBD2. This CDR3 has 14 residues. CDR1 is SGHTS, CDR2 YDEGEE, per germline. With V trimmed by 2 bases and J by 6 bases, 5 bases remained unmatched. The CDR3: CASSFQRGRNEQFF. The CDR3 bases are TGTGCCAGCAGCTTCCAGCGGGGCCGCAATGAGCAGTTCTTC.

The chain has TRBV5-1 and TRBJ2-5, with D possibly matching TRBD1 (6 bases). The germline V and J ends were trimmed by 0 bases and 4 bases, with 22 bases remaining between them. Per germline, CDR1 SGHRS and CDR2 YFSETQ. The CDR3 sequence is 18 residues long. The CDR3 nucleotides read TGCGCCAGCAGCTTGGCCCCAGGTACAGGGAACTTAGGAGAGACCCAGTACTTC. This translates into CASSLAPGTGNLGETQYF.

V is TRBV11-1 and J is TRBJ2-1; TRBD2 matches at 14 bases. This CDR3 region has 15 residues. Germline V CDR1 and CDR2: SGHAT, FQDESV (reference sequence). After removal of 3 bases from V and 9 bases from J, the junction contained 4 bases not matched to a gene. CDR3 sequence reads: CASSFRLAGGAEQFF. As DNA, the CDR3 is TGTGCCAGCAGCTTTCGACTAGCGGGGGGGGCTGAGCAGTTCTTC.

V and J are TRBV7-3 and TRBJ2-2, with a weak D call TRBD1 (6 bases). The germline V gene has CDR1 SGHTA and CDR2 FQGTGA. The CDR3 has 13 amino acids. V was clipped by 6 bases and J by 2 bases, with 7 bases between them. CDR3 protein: CASRDRNTGELFF. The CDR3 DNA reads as TGTGCCAGCAGGGACAGAAACACCGGGGAGCTGTTTTTT.